What follows are 8 T cell receptor beta chains derived from one specimen sequenced in a study of T cell repertoires in ileal Crohn's disease. Method: immunoSEQ multiplex PCR; TCRdb's copy keeps in-frame clones and lacks some. The top ten hold about 6% of the sample, which has about 13,000 clones, nearly 85% seen once. Source material: ileal tissue. All receptors derive from an adult with Crohn's disease.

This sequence joins TRBV19 and TRBJ2-2, with D possibly being TRBD1 (5 bases). Germline V gene data show CDR1 as LNHDA and CDR2 as SQIVND (reference sequence). V was clipped by 6 bases and J by 5 bases, with 13 bases between them. This CDR3 region has 14 residues. CDR3 amino acids: CASRLRGTTGELFF. CDR3 coding DNA: TGTGCCAGTAGGTTAAGGGGAACGACCGGGGAGCTGTTTTTT.

This clone was detected once. The chain is built from TRBV9 and TRBJ2-5; D is unclear. CDR1 SGDLS and CDR2 YYNGEE come from the germline V gene. Trimming left V 4 bases short and J 7 bases short, with 14 bases between. The CDR3 is made up of 13 amino acids. The DNA of the CDR3 is TGTGCCAGCAGCCCGGAGTCCCGATCGACCCAGTACTTC. This sequence encodes CASSPESRSTQYF.

This chain links TRBV7-6 with TRBJ2-7, with D possibly matching TRBD2 (5 bases). Trimming cost V 5 bases and J 2 bases, with 16 bases left between them. The length of the CDR3 is 15 residues. CDR1 is SGHVS and CDR2 is FNYEAQ in the germline V gene. CDR3 bases: TGTGCCAGCAGCCTAGGCATAGGGAGTACCTACGAGCAGTACTTC. This translates into CASSLGIGSTYEQYF.

The CDR3 bases are TGTGCCAGCTCTGGTCTAGCGATAAGCTCAAGTGTTGAGACCCAGTACTTC. Residues: CASSGLAISSSVETQYF. The chain links TRBV5-8 to TRBJ2-5, with D tentatively TRBD2 (6 bases). The V end was cut by 7 bases, the J end by 5 bases, with 27 bases between. The CDR3 spans 17 residues. The germline V gene encodes CDR1 SGHTS and CDR2 YDEGEE. The full variable domain, its missing parts supplied by reference TRBV5-8 and TRBJ2-5, is EAGVTQSPTHLIKTRGQQATLRCSPISGHTSVYWYQQALGLGLQFLLWYDEGEERNRGNFPPRFSGRQFPNYSSELNVNALELEDSALYLCASSGLAISSSVETQYFGPGTRLLVL.

V usage is TRBV7-2 and J usage is TRBJ2-7; 8 nucleotides line up with TRBD2. The V gene end was trimmed by 5 bases and the J gene end by 13 bases; junction bases not matched to a gene: 16. Germline V CDR1 and CDR2: SGHTA, FQGNSA. CDR3 length: 14 residues. CDR3 sequence (DNA): TGTGCCAGCAGCCCCGGGGGGGGGCGGTCCAATCGATACTTC. As protein: CASSPGGGRSNRYF.

This chain joins TRBV29-1 and TRBJ2-7, with a weak D call TRBD1 (6 bases). Germline CDR1 and CDR2: SQVTM and ANQGSEA. V lost 6 bases, J lost 0 bases, and 18 bases lay in between. The CDR3 sequence is 15 residues long. This chain's CDR3 is CSVETGKAYSYEQYF. In DNA form, the CDR3 reads TGCAGCGTGGAAACAGGGAAGGCGTACTCCTACGAGCAGTACTTC.

Comment on this clone: Within the sample, other DNA sequences also encode this same CDR3. The V call is TRBV9, the J call TRBJ2-7; the match to TRBD2 covers 10 bases. This CDR3 spans 15 amino acids. V was clipped by 3 bases and J by 2 bases; unmatched bases: 5. The germline CDR1 and CDR2 sequences are SGDLS and YYNGEE. CDR3 residues: CASSEGLAETYEQYF. The CDR3 region has the DNA TGTGCCAGCAGCGAAGGACTAGCGGAAACCTACGAGCAGTACTTC.

V usage is TRBV5-1 and J usage is TRBJ2-3; D is unresolved. Germline CDR1 and CDR2: SGHRS and YFSETQ. The CDR3 runs to 13 residues. Trimming shortened V by 0 bases and J by 6 bases, and 8 bases separated the two germline ends. The CDR3 region has the DNA TGCGCCAGCAGCTTGGCCGACGGGGATACGCAGTATTTT. Its translation is CASSLADGDTQYF. Full variable domain (remainder filled in from reference TRBV5-1 and TRBJ2-3): KAGVTQTPRYLIKTRGQQVTLSCSPISGHRSVSWYQQTPGQGLQFLFEYFSETQRNKGNFPGRFSGRQFSNSRSEMNVSTLELGDSALYLCASSLADGDTQYFGPGTRLTVL.